One T cell receptor beta chain is described in this entry. The CDR3 loop spans 11 amino acids. Germline loops: CDR1 SNHLY, CDR2 FYNNEI. V gave up 7 bases and J gave up 8 bases, with 9 bases separating them. These data originate in a study of CD8+CD57+ T cells in acquired aplastic anemia. Study overall: The DNA of sorted CD4+ and CD8+ cells averaged approximately 3.3 ug.

Profiles of TCR beta VDJ and CDR3 were generated from a genomic DNA template. TCRdb reanalysed the reads using MiXCR and keeps one entry per CDR3 protein. Among about 210,000 distinct CDR3 sequences listed, about 59% were seen once. The TCR sequence derives from a human donor in good health. Input material: sorted CD4+, CD8+, or CD8+CD57+ T cells (not recorded which) from PBMCs. This chain links TRBV2 with TRBJ2-4; a weak D match, TRBD1 (5 bases). The CDR3 sequence: CASTVGDIQYF. Written as DNA, the CDR3 is TGTGCCAGCACGGTAGGGGACATTCAGTACTTC.